In this sample, the clone carrying this T cell receptor (beta chain) turned up once. Its antigen is unknown. The primer mix had 60 Vbeta and 13 Jbeta primers. The data were produced by immunoSEQ multiplex PCR, yet TCRdb's version contains in-frame clones alone and is incomplete. The sample records tens of thousands of clones, roughly 80% being singletons. These data come from a study of cytomegalovirus exposure and HLA in healthy donors. Findings of the study overall: Roughly uniform sequencing depth across donors was assumed, possibly incorrectly. Several top significant clusters appeared, in a later analysis, to be linked to common viral pathogens.

The specimen was PBMCs. The sequence derives from a man in his fifties or sixties in good health and CMV-seropositive.

The CDR3 DNA is TGTGCCAGCACACGACAGGGGTGGAATGAGCAGTTCTTC. Amino acid sequence: CASTRQGWNEQFF. The rearrangement uses TRBV6-5 and TRBJ2-1, with TRBD1 matching 8 bases. CDR1 and CDR2 from the germline V gene are MNHEY and SVGAGI. Germline trimming cut 7 bases from V and 7 bases from J; bases unmatched to any gene: 6. CDR3 length equals 13 residues.